The clone carrying this T cell receptor beta chain was counted many times. Its target is unknown. An end of the junction differs from the germline gene, which may be a read error. CDR3 length: 13 amino acids. Germline CDR1 reads SGHRS; CDR2 reads YFSETQ. One entry per CDR3 protein results from TCRdb running MiXCR on the RT-PCR reads. Among about 520,000 distinct CDR3 sequences listed, less than 7.5% were seen once. The data originate from a study of response to subunit inactivated influenza vaccine. Study observations and caveats: The study's authors posited that every seasonal influenza vaccination enlists few new T cells.

Sequenced here: PBMCs from blood, sampled 23 to 25 months after vaccination. This TCR was sampled from a man aged 45 to 70 who received an inactivated influenza vaccine. V gene TRBV5-1 combines with J gene TRBJ2-3, with no clear D. The CDR3: CASSLDSTDTQYF. Written as DNA, the CDR3 is TGTGCCAGCAGCTTAGATAGCACAGATACGCAGTATTTT.